The 12 T cell receptor beta chains listed next were all sequenced from one sample in a study of OX40 agonist ivuxolimab in advanced cancers. The assay was immunoSEQ multiplex PCR, and TCRdb's table has in-frame clones only and misses some. The sample shows 35,000 to 50,000 clones, approximately 91% of them seen only once. The sequencing used CD4+ or CD8+ T cells sorted from blood, collected in a trial of the OX40 agonist ivuxolimab. The origin of the receptors is an adult with an advanced solid tumor such as melanoma, head and neck, liver or kidney cancer.

The CDR3 DNA follows: TGTGCCAGCACCCTAGGACACAGCAATCAGCCCCAGCATTTT. Amino acids: CASTLGHSNQPQHF. This chain joins TRBV28 and TRBJ1-5; weak D call: TRBD1 (5 bases). Germline CDR1 reads MDHEN; CDR2 reads SYDVKM. The CDR3 is made up of 14 amino acids. Trimming shortened V by 7 bases and J by 1 base, and 11 bases separated the two germline ends.

The chain recombines TRBV6-5 with TRBJ2-3; 12 bases are shared with TRBD2. After removal of 2 bases from V and 5 bases from J, the junction contained 5 bases not matched to a gene. CDR3 size: 16 residues. Germline CDR1 reads MNHEY; CDR2 reads SVGAGI. CDR3 nucleotides: TGTGCCAGCAGTTACAGTCCTAGCGGGAGGGGAGATACGCAGTATTTT. It codes for CASSYSPSGRGDTQYF.

V and J are TRBV7-9 and TRBJ1-2; tentative D call: TRBD1 (6 bases). The V end was cut by 4 bases, the J end by 8 bases, with 14 bases between. CDR3 size: 13 residues. Germline CDR1 SEHNR, CDR2 FQNEAQ (reference sequence). CDR3 loop: CASSSTGLVGYTF. CDR3 nucleotides: TGTGCCAGCAGCTCCACAGGGTTGGTGGGCTACACCTTC.

The table lists this clone with a few counts. The rearrangement uses TRBV5-6 and TRBJ1-4, with D possibly being TRBD1 (5 bases). This CDR3 region has 15 residues. Per germline, CDR1 SGHDT and CDR2 YYEEEE. Trimming took off 0 bases at V and 8 bases at J, with 14 bases between the two ends. CDR3 DNA: TGTGCCAGCAGCTTGGTAGGCCAGGGAGGCGAAAAACTGTTTTTT. Protein: CASSLVGQGGEKLFF.

The CDR3 sequence: CASSSRQRDTEAFF. The CDR3 DNA sequence: TGCGCCAGCAGCTCTAGACAGAGAGACACTGAAGCTTTCTTT. This chain links TRBV5-1 with TRBJ1-1, with D perhaps TRBD1 (5 bases). Germline V gene lookup returns CDR1 SGHRS and CDR2 YFSETQ. The CDR3 has 14 amino acids. V was trimmed by 3 bases and J by 3 bases, leaving 12 bases between them.

The chain couples TRBV7-2 to TRBJ2-7; tentative D call: TRBD1 (6 bases). The CDR3 spans 13 residues. Looked up from germline, CDR1 is SGHTA and CDR2 is FQGNSA. The V gene lost 1 base and the J gene lost 2 bases, with 6 bases spanning the gap. CDR3 residues: CASSLDRAYEQYF. CDR3 sequence (DNA): TGTGCCAGCAGCTTAGACAGGGCCTACGAGCAGTACTTC.

The chain employs TRBV30 and TRBJ1-5, with 8 bases fitting TRBD1. CDR1 is GTSNPN, CDR2 SVGIG, per germline (reference sequence). Losses at the gene ends were 1 base for V and 6 bases for J; bases not matched to a gene: 5. This CDR3 is 14 amino acids long. As DNA, the CDR3 is TGTGCCTGGAGTGCACAGGGGGGAGGTCAGCCCCAGCATTTT. Translated: CAWSAQGGGQPQHF.

V and J are TRBV6-6 and TRBJ2-1; D not resolved. This CDR3 is 11 amino acids long. Looked up from germline, CDR1 is MNHNY and CDR2 is SVGAGI (reference sequence). V was shortened by 6 bases and J by 9 bases, with 9 bases between the two germline ends. In nucleotides, the CDR3 is TGTGCCAGCAGCCCGGAAGGTGAGCAGTTCTTC. This gives the protein CASSPEGEQFF.

The CDR3 region has the DNA TGCGCCAGCAGCCAAGGGACCGGGACAGGGGTCGCCCAGTACTTC. It is translated as CASSQGTGTGVAQYF. This rearrangement joins TRBV4-3 to TRBJ2-5; TRBD1 agrees at 10 bases. This CDR3 is 15 amino acids long. The trim removed 1 base at V and 9 bases at J, leaving 8 bases unmatched. Germline CDR1 and CDR2: LGHNA and YSLEER.

V and J are TRBV6-1 and TRBJ2-5; D is uncertain. This CDR3 has 11 amino acids. V lost 5 bases and J lost 4, with 5 bases in between. Germline V gene lookup returns CDR1 MNHNS and CDR2 SASEGT. For the CDR3, the DNA is TGTGCCAGCAGTTACCCAGAGACCCAGTACTTC. This translates into CASSYPETQYF.

The rearrangement uses TRBV6-1 and TRBJ2-7; TRBD1 agrees at 9 bases. CDR1 and CDR2 (germline): MNHNS, SASEGT. CDR3 size: 15 residues. V was clipped by 2 bases and J by 4 bases; unmatched bases: 6. The CDR3 loop reads CASSEWLQGAYEQYF. For the CDR3, the DNA is TGTGCCAGCAGTGAATGGCTACAGGGGGCATACGAGCAGTACTTC.

The CDR3 DNA reads as TGCGCCAGCAGTCTCGTAGTAAACAGGGGTTACGAGCAGTACTTC. It specifies CASSLVVNRGYEQYF. The chain couples TRBV23-1 to TRBJ2-7, with 7 bases matching TRBD1. TRBV23-1 counts as an open reading frame of uncertain function. V lost 4 bases, J lost 4 bases, and 10 bases stayed unmatched. This CDR3 contains 15 residues.